One sample yielded the 9 T cell receptor beta chains listed below, sequenced in a study of T-cell reconstitution after alpha-beta-depleted transplantation in children. Construction of the TCRbeta library involved unique molecular identifiers. TCRdb fed the PCR reads into MiXCR, producing one record per CDR3 protein. This sample has 700,000 to 850,000 distinct CDR3 sequences; roughly 16% occur once, and the top ten carry approximately 5%. The source was PBMCs, mostly from graft donor cells, collected 360 days after TCRalphabeta/CD19-depleted stem cell transplant. The receptors here all came from a male patient between 5 and 17 years old who had a stem cell transplant for acute lymphoblastic leukemia, so the T cells may come from the graft donor.

This clonotype occurred a few times. V gene TRBV12-3 or TRBV12-4 combines with J gene TRBJ2-2; 9 nucleotides align to TRBD1. This CDR3 is built from 17 residues. V lost 7 bases to trimming and J lost 5 bases; unmatched junction nucleotides: 14. CDR3 DNA: TGTGCCAGCATTCCCCCACGGGACAGGGCTAGGACCGGGGAGCTGTTTTTT. It specifies CASIPPRDRARTGELFF.

V and J are TRBV28 and TRBJ1-4; the D is unclear. The germline CDR1 and CDR2 sequences are MDHEN and SYDVKM. This CDR3 is built from 15 residues. V was shortened by 5 bases and J by 8 bases, with 18 bases between the two germline ends. The CDR3 protein is CASSLPSGIGEKLFF. The CDR3 coding sequence is TGTGCCAGCAGTCTCCCGAGCGGGATTGGGGAAAAACTGTTTTTT.

This clonotype was picked up a small number of times. V is TRBV2 and J is TRBJ2-7, with TRBD1 matching 8 bases. Trimming at V came to 6 bases and at J to 4 bases, leaving 14 bases not matched to a gene. Germline loops: CDR1 SNHLY, CDR2 FYNNEI. This CDR3 comprises 16 residues. This chain's CDR3 is CASRLRGGQVAYEQYF. In nucleotides, the CDR3 is TGTGCCAGCAGACTCCGAGGGGGACAGGTAGCGTACGAGCAGTACTTC.

V gene TRBV10-2 combines with J gene TRBJ2-1, with D possibly TRBD1 on 6 matching bases. The V gene lost 7 bases and the J gene lost 10 bases, with 17 bases spanning the gap. The CDR3 runs 13 residues. Germline CDR1 is WSHSY and CDR2 is SAAADI. CDR3 DNA sequence: TGCGCCAGCAACCCTCAGACAGGCGTGGAGCAGTTCTTC. This encodes CASNPQTGVEQFF.

This clonotype was detected only a few times. The chain carries TRBV6-5 and TRBJ2-7, with a tentative D call TRBD2 (5 bases). Deletions cut 2 bases from V and 4 bases from J, with 15 bases between. The CDR3 runs to 15 residues. Germline V lookup: CDR1 MNHEY, CDR2 SVGAGI. The CDR3 is CASSYEAGGLYEQYF. The CDR3 DNA reads as TGTGCCAGCAGTTACGAAGCAGGAGGACTTTACGAGCAGTACTTC.

This clonotype appeared a few times. The chain is built from TRBV20-1 and TRBJ2-1; 8 bases are shared with TRBD2. The CDR3 contains 12 residues. Germline V lookup: CDR1 DFQATT, CDR2 SNEGSKA (reference sequence). The junction had 9 bases not matched to a gene; V was cut back by 7 bases and J by 10 bases. The CDR3 nucleotides read TGCAGTGTGTACAAGCGGGAGCGGGAGCAGTTCTTC. It yields the protein CSVYKREREQFF.

J is TRBJ2-5 and V is TRBV4-2; 13 bases map to TRBD2. Germline V gene sequence: CDR1 LGHNA, CDR2 YNFKEQ. The CDR3 totals 17 residues. Germline trimming cut 0 bases from V and 4 bases from J; bases unmatched to any gene: 5. The CDR3 DNA reads TGTGCCAGCAGCCAAGATGGGACTAGCGGGACTGGAGAGACCCAGTACTTC. Encoded protein: CASSQDGTSGTGETQYF.

This clonotype was counted ten times or more. V and J are TRBV12-3 or TRBV12-4 and TRBJ1-2; D not resolved. V was trimmed by 7 bases and J by 3 bases, leaving 6 bases between them. The CDR3 runs to 11 residues. The CDR3 reads CASTRDYGYTF. CDR3 sequence (DNA): TGTGCCAGCACCCGGGACTATGGCTACACCTTC.

The CDR3 bases are TGTGCCAGCAGCCGGACAGGGTTTTGGTATGGCTACACCTTC. Translated, it gives CASSRTGFWYGYTF. V is TRBV14 and J is TRBJ1-2; 8 bases agree with TRBD1. CDR1 and CDR2 from the germline V gene are SGHDN and FVKESK. V trimming: 4 bases; J trimming: 5 bases; junction bases outside the gene matches: 6. The CDR3 consists of 14 residues.